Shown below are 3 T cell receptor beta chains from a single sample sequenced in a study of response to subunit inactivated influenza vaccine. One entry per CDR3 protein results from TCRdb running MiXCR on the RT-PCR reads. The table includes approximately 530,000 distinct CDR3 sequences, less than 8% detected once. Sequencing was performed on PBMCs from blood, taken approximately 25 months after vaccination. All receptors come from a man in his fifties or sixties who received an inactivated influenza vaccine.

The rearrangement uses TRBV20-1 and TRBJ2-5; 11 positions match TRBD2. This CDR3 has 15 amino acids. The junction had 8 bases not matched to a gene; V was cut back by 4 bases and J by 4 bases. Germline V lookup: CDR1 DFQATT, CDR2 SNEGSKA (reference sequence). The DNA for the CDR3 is TGCAGTGCTAAAAATAGCGGGGGGGAGAGAGAGACCCAGTACTTC. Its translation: CSAKNSGGERETQYF.

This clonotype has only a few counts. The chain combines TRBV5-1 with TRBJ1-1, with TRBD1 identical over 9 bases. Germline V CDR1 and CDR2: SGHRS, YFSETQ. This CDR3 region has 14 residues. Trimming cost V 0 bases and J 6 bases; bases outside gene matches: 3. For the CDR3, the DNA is TGCGCCAGCAGCTTGGAAACAGGGGGCCCTGAAGCTTTCTTT. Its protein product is CASSLETGGPEAFF.

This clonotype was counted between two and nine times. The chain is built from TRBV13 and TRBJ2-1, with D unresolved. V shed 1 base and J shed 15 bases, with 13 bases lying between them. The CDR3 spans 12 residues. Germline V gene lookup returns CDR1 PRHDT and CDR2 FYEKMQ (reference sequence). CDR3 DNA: TGTGCCAGCAGCTTAGCCTCCTCAGTTCCGTTCTTC. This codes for CASSLASSVPFF.